This T cell receptor beta chain comes out of a study of Graves' ophthalmopathy and Graves' hyperthyroidism. From RNA, the CDR3 regions of TCR beta chains were amplified and sequenced. The authors performed first-round RT-PCR with HTBI primers and then a second-round multiplex PCR. In TCRdb, the multiplex PCR reads were re-called with MiXCR into one record per CDR3 protein. Among about 700,000 distinct CDR3 sequences listed, under 50% were seen once. In this sample, this clonotype turned up many times. Germline V lookup: CDR1 LNHDA, CDR2 SQIVND (reference sequence). CDR3 length equals 16 residues. With 3 bases clipped from V and 1 base from J, the junction kept 7 bases outside the gene matches.

The sequencing sample was made of peripheral blood. This receptor was obtained from an adult man with Graves' ophthalmopathy. This chain uses TRBV19 with TRBJ1-1; 8 nucleotides agree with TRBD1. CDR3 in amino acids: CASSIWTGTTNTEAFF. CDR3 coding DNA: TGTGCCAGTAGTATCTGGACAGGGACTACGAACACTGAAGCTTTCTTT. Full variable domain (outside the CDR3, taken from reference TRBV19 and TRBJ1-1): DGGITQSPKYLFRKEGQNVTLSCEQNLNHDAMYWYRQDPGQGLRLIYYSQIVNDFQKGDIAEGYSVSREKKESFPLTVTSAQKNPTAFYLCASSIWTGTTNTEAFFGQGTRLTVV.